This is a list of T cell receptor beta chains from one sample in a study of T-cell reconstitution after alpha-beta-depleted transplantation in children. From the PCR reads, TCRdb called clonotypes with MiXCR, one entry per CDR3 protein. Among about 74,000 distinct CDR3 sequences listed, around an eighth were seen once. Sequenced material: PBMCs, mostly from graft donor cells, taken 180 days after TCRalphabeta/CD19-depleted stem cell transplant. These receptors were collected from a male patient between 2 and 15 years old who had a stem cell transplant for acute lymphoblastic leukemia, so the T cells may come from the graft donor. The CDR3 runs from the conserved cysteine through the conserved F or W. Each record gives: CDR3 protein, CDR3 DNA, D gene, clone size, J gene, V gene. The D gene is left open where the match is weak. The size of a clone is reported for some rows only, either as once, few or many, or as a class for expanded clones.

CASGSTGGYTEAFF | TGTGCCAGCGGATCAACCGGTGGCTACACTGAAGCTTTCTTT | - | - | TRBJ1-1 | TRBV12-3/TRBV12-4
CSARQGQETQYF | TGCAGTGCTAGGCAGGGACAAGAGACCCAGTACTTC | - | few | TRBJ2-5 | TRBV20-1
CASSLMRAGTQYF | TGTGCCAGCAGCTTAATGAGGGCAGGTACGCAGTATTTT | - | few | TRBJ2-3 | TRBV7-3
CASSLYSETQYF | TGTGCCAGCAGTTTATACTCAGAGACCCAGTACTTC | - | - | TRBJ2-5 | TRBV28
CASSPTGGFYGYTF | TGTGCCAGCAGTCCCACGGGGGGATTCTATGGCTACACCTTC | - | - | TRBJ1-2 | TRBV9
CASSFSRLAGYEQYF | TGTGCCAGCAGTTTTAGTCGGCTAGCTGGCTACGAGCAGTACTTC | - | - | TRBJ2-7 | TRBV27
CASSSKGTGGKLAYTGELFF | TGTGCCAGCAGCTCGAAGGGGACAGGGGGCAAACTAGCTTACACCGGGGAGCTGTTTTTT | TRBD1 | few | TRBJ2-2 | TRBV11-2
CASSQGRPRHIPYNEQFF | TGTGCCAGCAGCCAAGGACGACCGAGACACATACCGTACAATGAGCAGTTCTTC | - | few | TRBJ2-1 | TRBV4-2
CASSPMGAGWDTDTQYF | TGTGCCAGCAGCCCAATGGGGGCAGGGTGGGACACAGATACGCAGTATTTT | - | many | TRBJ2-3 | TRBV7-8
CASSLGTGPVPSYGYTF | TGTGCCAGCAGTTTGGGGACAGGGCCCGTTCCTAGCTATGGCTACACCTTC | TRBD1 | few | TRBJ1-2 | TRBV6-5
CASSPGPGAPDTQYF | TGTGCCAGCAGCCCCGGGCCGGGGGCCCCAGATACGCAGTATTTT | - | few | TRBJ2-3 | TRBV5-6
CSVLRLAGEQYF | TGCAGCGTTCTCAGACTAGCGGGGGAGCAGTACTTC | TRBD2 | - | TRBJ2-7 | TRBV29-1
CASSATGNTEAFF | TGTGCCAGCAGCGCGACAGGGAACACTGAAGCTTTCTTT | - | few | TRBJ1-1 | TRBV7-7
CSARDFTYEQYF | TGCAGTGCTAGAGATTTCACCTACGAGCAGTACTTC | - | few | TRBJ2-7 | TRBV20-1
CAWSCRGVIYNEQFF | TGTGCCTGGAGCTGTCGGGGGGTAATCTACAATGAGCAGTTCTTC | TRBD2 | few | TRBJ2-1 | TRBV30
CASSLRDKGADTQYF | TGCGCCAGCAGCCTTAGGGACAAGGGGGCAGATACGCAGTATTTT | - | many | TRBJ2-3 | TRBV4-3
CASNKDRGQSGANVLTF | TGTGCCAGCAACAAAGACAGGGGGCAGTCTGGGGCCAACGTCCTGACTTTC | TRBD1 | many | TRBJ2-6 | TRBV12-3/TRBV12-4
CSASLAPNGYTF | TGCAGTGCTAGTCTGGCACCAAACGGCTACACCTTC | - | - | TRBJ1-2 | TRBV20-1
CASSLSLLVVGELFF | TGTGCCAGCAGCTTAAGCCTGCTTGTCGTCGGGGAGCTGTTTTTT | - | - | TRBJ2-2 | TRBV7-2
CASSPGGGYEQYF | TGTGCCAGCAGCCCCGGGGGGGGGTACGAGCAGTACTTC | TRBD2 | - | TRBJ2-7 | TRBV5-6
CASSLSGKSYEQYF | TGTGCCAGCAGCTTATCGGGAAAATCTTACGAGCAGTACTTC | - | - | TRBJ2-7 | TRBV7-3
CASSLGSFGTDTQYF | TGTGCCAGCAGCTTAGGGTCTTTCGGCACAGATACGCAGTATTTT | - | - | TRBJ2-3 | TRBV7-3
CASSQGYNYGYTF | TGTGCCAGCAGCCAAGGATATAACTATGGCTACACCTTC | - | - | TRBJ1-2 | TRBV3-1